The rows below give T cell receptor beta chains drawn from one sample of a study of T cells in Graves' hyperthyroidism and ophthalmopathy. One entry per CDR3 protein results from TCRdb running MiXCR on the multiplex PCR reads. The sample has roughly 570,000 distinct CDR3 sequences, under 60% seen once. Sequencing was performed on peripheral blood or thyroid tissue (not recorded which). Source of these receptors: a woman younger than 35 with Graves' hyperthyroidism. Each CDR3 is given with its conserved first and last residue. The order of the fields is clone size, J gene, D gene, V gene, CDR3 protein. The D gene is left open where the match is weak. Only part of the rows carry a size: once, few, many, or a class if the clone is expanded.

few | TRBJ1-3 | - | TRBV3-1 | CASSPGELGNTIYF
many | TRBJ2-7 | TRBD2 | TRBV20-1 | CSAPASGSAKEQYF
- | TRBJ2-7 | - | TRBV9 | CASSVRGGDSDHEQYF
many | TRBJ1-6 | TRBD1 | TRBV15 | CATSRTGTGRSPLHF
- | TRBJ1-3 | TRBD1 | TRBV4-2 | CASSQEGLTGGNTIYF
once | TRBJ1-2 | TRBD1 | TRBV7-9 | CATSQGANYGYTF
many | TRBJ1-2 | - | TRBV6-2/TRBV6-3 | CASSGDGFYGYTF
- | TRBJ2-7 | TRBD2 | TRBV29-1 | CSVGGLAGGWEQYF
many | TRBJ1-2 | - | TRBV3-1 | CASSQERGFLYGYTF
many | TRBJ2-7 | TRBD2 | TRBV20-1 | CSAPNSGAVSYEQYF
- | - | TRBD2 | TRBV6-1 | CASRDGTSGQETQYF
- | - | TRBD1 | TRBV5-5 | CAGSRPVGTGTTGELFF
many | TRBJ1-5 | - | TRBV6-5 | CASSYRHNQPQHF
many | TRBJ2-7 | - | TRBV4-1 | CASSQVTRTYEQYF
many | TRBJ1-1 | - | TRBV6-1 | CASSEVRLSEAFF
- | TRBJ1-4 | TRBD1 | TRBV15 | CATSTERQGIYEKLFF
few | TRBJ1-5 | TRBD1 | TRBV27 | CASSFGTGSNQPQHF
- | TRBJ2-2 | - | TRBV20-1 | CSASHGAHDSGELFF
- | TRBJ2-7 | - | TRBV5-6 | CASNFGNTYEQYF
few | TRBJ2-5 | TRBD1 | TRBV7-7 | CASSSGTGGQETQYF
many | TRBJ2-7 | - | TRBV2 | CASRVIYEQYF
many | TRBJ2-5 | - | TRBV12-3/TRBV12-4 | CASSPPQGLQETQYF
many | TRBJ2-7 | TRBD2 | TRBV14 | CASSGGTRSYEQYF
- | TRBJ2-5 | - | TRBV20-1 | CSHGQLRETQYF
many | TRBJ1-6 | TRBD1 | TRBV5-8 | CASSLAQGASSPLHF
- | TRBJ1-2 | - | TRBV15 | CATSSLGGGYTF
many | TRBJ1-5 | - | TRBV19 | CASKEGSYLENQPQHF
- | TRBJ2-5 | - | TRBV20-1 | CSATPDQGFGETQYF
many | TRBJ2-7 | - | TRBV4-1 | CASSRQEAYEQYF